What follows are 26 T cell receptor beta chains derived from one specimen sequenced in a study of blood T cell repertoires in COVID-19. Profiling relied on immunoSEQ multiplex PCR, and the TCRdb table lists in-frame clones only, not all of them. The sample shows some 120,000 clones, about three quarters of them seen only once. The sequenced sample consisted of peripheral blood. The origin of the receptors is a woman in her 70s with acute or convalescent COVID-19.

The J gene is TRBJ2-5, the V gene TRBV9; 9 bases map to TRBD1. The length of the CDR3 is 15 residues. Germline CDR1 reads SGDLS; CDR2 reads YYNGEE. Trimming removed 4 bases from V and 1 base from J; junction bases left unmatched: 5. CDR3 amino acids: CASSTGTGIQETQYF. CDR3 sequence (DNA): TGTGCCAGCAGCACAGGGACAGGGATCCAAGAGACCCAGTACTTC.

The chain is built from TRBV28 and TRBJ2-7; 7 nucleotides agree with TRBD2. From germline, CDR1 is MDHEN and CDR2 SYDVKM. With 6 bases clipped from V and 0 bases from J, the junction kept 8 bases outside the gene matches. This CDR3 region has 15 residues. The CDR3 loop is CASRLSGMSSYEQYF. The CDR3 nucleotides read TGTGCCAGCAGGCTAAGCGGGATGAGCTCCTACGAGCAGTACTTC.

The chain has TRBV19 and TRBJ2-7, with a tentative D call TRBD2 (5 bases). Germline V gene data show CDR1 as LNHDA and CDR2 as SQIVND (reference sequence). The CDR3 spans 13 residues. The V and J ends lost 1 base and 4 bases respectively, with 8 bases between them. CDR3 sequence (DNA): TGTGCCAGTAGTATAGGAACGGGATACGAGCAGTACTTC. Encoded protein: CASSIGTGYEQYF.

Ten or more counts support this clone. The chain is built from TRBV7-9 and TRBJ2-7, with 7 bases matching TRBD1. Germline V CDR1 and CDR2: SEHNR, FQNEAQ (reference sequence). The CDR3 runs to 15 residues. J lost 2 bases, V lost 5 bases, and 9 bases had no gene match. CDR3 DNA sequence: TGTGCCAGCAGCCCCCAGACAGGGCCGACCTACGAGCAGTACTTC. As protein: CASSPQTGPTYEQYF.

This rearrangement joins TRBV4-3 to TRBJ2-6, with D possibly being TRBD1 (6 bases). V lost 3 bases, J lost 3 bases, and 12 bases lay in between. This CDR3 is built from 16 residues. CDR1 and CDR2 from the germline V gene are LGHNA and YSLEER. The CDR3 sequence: CASSQLRGDGANVLTF. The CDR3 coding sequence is TGCGCCAGCAGCCAGCTCAGGGGTGATGGGGCCAACGTCCTGACTTTC.

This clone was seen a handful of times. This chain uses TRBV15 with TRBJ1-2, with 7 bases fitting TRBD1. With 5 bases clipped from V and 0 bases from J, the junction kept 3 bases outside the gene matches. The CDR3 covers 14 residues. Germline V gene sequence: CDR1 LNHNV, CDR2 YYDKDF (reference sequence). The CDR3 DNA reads TGTGCCACCAGCCGGGACAGTACTAACTATGGCTACACCTTC. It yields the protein CATSRDSTNYGYTF.

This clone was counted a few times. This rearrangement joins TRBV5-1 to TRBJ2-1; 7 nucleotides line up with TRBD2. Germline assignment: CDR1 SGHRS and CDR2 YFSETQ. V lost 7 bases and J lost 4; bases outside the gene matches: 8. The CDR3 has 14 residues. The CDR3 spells CASALGGGYNEQFF. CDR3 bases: TGCGCCAGCGCTCTGGGCGGGGGATACAATGAGCAGTTCTTC.

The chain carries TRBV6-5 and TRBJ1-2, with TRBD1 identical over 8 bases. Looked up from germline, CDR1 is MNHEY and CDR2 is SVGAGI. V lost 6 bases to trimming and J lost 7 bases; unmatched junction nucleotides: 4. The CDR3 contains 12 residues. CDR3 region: CASRGQAGGYTF. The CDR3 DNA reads TGTGCCAGCAGGGGACAGGCAGGTGGCTACACCTTC.

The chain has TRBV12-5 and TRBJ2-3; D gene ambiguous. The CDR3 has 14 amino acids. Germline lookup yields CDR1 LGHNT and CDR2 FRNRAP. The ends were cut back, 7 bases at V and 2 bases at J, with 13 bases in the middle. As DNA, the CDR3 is TGTGCTAGTGCCCCCGTGTTGTCCACAGATACGCAGTATTTT. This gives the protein CASAPVLSTDTQYF.

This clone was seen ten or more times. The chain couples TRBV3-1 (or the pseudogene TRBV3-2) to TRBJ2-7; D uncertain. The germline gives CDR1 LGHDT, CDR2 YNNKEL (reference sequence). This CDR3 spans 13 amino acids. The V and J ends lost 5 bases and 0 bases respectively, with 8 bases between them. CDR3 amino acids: CASSSGLSYEQYF. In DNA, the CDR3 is TGTGCCAGCAGCTCGGGTCTCTCCTACGAGCAGTACTTC.

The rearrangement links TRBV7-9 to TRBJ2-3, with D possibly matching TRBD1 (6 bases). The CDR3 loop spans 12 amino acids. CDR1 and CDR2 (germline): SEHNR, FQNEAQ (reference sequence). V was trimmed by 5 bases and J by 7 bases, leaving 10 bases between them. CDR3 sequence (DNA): TGTGCCAGCAGCCCACAGGGTAATACGCAGTATTTT. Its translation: CASSPQGNTQYF.

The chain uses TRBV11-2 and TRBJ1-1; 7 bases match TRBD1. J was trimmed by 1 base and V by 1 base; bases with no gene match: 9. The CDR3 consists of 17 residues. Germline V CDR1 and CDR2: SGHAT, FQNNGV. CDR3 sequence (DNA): TGTGCCAGCAGCTTAGTATCAGGGGGTGTTTCGAACACTGAAGCTTTCTTT. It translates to CASSLVSGGVSNTEAFF.

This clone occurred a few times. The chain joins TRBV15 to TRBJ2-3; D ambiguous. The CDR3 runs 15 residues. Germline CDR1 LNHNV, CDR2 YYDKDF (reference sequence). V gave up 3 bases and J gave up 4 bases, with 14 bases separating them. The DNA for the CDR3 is TGTGCCACCAGCAGGGCCGCCACACAATCAGATACGCAGTATTTT. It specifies CATSRAATQSDTQYF.

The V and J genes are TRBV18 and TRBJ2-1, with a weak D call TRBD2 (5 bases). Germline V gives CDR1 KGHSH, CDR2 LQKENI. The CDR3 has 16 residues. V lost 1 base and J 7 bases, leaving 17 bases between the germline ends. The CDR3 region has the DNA TGTGCCAGCTCACCACAAGGCAGTAGCGTGGTGAATGAGCAGTTCTTC. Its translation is CASSPQGSSVVNEQFF.

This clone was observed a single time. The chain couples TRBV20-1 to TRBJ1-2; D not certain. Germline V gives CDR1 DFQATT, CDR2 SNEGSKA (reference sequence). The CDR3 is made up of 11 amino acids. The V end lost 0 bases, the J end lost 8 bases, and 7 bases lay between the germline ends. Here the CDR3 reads CSARDRQGYTF. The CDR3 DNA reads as TGCAGTGCTAGAGACAGGCAAGGCTACACCTTC.

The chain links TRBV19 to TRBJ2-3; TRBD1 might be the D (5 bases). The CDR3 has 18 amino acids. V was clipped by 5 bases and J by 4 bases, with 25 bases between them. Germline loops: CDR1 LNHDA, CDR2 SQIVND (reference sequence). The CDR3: CASSLRRQSVADADTQYF. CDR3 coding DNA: TGTGCCAGTAGTCTCCGACGACAGTCAGTAGCCGATGCAGATACGCAGTATTTT.

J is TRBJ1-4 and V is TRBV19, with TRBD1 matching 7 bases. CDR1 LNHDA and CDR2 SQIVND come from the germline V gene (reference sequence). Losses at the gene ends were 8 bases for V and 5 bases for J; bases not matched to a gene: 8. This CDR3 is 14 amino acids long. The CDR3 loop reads CASEGGGFNEKLFF. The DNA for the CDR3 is TGTGCCAGTGAAGGAGGGGGCTTCAATGAAAAACTGTTTTTT.

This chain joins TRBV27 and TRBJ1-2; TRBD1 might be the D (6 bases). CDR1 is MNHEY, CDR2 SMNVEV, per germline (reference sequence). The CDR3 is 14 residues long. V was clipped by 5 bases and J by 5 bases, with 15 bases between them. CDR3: CASSTTGTNYGYTF. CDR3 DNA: TGTGCCAGCAGTACGACCGGGACAAATTATGGCTACACCTTC.

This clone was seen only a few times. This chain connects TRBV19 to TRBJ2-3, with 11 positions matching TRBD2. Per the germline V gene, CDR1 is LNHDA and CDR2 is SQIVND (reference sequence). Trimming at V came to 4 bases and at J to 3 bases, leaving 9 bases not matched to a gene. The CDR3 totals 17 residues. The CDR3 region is CASSTSGGYWRTDTQYF. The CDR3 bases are TGTGCCAGTAGTACTAGCGGGGGGTACTGGAGGACAGATACGCAGTATTTT. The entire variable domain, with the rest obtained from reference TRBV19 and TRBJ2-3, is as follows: DGGITQSPKYLFRKEGQNVTLSCEQNLNHDAMYWYRQDPGQGLRLIYYSQIVNDFQKGDIAEGYSVSREKKESFPLTVTSAQKNPTAFYLCASSTSGGYWRTDTQYFGPGTRLTVL.

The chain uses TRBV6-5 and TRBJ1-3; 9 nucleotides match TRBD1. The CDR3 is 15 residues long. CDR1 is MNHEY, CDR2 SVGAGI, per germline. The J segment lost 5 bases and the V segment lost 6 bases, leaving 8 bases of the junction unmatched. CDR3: CASRFRQGERNTIYF. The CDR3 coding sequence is TGTGCCAGCAGATTCCGACAGGGGGAAAGAAACACCATATATTTT.

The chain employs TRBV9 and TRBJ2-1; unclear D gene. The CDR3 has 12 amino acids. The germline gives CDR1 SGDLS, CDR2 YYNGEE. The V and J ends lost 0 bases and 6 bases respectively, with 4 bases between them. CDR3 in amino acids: CASSVGANEQFF. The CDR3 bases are TGTGCCAGCAGCGTAGGGGCCAATGAGCAGTTCTTC.

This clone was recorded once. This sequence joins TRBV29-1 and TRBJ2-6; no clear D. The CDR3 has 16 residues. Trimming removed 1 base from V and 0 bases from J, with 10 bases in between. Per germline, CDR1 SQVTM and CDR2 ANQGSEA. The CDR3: CSVEGAGSSGANVLTF. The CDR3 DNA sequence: TGCAGCGTTGAAGGGGCTGGAAGCTCTGGGGCCAACGTCCTGACTTTC.

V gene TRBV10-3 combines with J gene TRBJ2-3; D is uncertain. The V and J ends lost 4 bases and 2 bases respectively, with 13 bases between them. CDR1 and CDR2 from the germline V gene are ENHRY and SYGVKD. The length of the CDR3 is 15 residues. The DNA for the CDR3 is TGTGCCATCAGTGGACTTTTGGCGCCCACAGATACGCAGTATTTT. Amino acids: CAISGLLAPTDTQYF.

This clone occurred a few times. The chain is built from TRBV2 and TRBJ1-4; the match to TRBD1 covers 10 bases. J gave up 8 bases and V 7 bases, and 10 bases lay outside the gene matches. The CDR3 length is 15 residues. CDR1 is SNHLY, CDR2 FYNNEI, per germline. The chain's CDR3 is CASTQVRTGGEKLFF. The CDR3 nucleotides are TGTGCCAGCACCCAAGTTAGGACAGGGGGAGAAAAACTGTTTTTT.

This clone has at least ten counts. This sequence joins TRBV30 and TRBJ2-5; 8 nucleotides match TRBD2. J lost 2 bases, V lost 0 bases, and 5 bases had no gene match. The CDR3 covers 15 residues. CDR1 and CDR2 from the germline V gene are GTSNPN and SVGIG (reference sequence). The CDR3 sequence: CAWSVAGVRQETQYF. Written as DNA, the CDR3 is TGTGCCTGGAGTGTAGCGGGAGTTCGGCAAGAGACCCAGTACTTC.

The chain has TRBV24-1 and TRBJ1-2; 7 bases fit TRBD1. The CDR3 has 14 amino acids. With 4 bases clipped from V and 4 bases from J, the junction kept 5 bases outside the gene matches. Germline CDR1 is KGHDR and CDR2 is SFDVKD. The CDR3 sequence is CATSENDRAYGYTF. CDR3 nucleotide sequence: TGTGCCACCAGTGAAAACGACAGGGCCTATGGCTACACCTTC.